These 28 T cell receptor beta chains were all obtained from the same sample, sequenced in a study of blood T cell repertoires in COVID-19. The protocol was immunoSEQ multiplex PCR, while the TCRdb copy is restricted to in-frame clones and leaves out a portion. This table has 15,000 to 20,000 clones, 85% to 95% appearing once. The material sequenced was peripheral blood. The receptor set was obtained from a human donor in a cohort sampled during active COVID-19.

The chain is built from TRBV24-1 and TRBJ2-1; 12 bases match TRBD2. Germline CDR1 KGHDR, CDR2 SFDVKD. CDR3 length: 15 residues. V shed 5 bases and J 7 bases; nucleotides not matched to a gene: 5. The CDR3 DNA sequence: TGTGCCACCAGTGCTCGGACTAGCGGGGTGAATGAGCAGTTCTTC. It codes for CATSARTSGVNEQFF.

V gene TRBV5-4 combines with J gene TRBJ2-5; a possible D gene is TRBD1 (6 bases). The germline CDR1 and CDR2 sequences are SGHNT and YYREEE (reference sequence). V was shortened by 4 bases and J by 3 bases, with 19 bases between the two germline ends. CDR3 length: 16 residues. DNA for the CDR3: TGTGCCAGCAGCCTGAGAACAGGGTTAATAGAAGAGACCCAGTACTTC. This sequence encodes CASSLRTGLIEETQYF.

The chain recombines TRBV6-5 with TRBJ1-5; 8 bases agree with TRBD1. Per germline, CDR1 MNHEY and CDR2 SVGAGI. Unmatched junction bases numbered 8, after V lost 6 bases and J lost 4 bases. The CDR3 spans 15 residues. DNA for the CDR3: TGTGCCAGCAGCCCGGACAGGGCCAAAAATCAGCCCCAGCATTTT. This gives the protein CASSPDRAKNQPQHF.

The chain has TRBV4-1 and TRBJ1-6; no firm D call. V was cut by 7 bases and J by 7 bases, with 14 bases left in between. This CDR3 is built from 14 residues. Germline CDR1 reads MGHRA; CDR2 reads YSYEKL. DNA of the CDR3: TGCGCCAGCACTGTCGAAGCGGGGAATTCACCCCTCCACTTT. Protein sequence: CASTVEAGNSPLHF.

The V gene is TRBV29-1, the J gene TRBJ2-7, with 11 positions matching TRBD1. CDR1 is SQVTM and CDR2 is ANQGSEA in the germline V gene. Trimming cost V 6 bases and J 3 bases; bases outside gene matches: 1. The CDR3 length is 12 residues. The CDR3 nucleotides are TGCAGCGTAGGGACAGGGGGCTACGAGCAGTACTTC. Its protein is CSVGTGGYEQYF.

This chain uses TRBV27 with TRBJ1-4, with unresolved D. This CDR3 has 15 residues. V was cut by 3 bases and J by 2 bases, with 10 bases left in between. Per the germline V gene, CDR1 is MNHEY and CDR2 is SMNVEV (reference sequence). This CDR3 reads CASSFGRGTNEKLFF. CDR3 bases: TGTGCCAGCAGTTTTGGCCGAGGGACTAATGAAAAACTGTTTTTT.

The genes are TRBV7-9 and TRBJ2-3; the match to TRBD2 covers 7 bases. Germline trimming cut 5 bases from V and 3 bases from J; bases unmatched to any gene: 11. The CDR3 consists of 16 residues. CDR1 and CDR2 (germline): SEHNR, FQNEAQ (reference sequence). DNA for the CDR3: TGTGCCAGCAGCCCAACCCTGGGAGCGGGGACAGATACGCAGTATTTT. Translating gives CASSPTLGAGTDTQYF.

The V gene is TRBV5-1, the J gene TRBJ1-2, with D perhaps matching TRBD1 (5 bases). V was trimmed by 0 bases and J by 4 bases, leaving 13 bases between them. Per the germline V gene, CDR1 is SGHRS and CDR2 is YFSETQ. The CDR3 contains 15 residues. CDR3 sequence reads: CASSLVPGGAYGYTF. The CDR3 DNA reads TGCGCCAGCAGCTTGGTCCCGGGTGGGGCCTATGGCTACACCTTC.

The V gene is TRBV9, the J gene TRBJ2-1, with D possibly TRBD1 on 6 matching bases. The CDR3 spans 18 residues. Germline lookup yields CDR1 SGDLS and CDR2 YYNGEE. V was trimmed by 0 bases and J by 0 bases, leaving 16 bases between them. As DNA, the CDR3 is TGTGCCAGCAGCGTAGCTACGAGGGGGAACAGCTCCTACAATGAGCAGTTCTTC. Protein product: CASSVATRGNSSYNEQFF.

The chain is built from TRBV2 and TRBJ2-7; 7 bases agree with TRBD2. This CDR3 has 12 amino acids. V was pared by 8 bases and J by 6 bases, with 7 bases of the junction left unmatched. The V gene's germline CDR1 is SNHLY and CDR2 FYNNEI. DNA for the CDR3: TGTGCCAGCTGGCGGGGGTCGGGCGAGCAGTACTTC. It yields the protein CASWRGSGEQYF.

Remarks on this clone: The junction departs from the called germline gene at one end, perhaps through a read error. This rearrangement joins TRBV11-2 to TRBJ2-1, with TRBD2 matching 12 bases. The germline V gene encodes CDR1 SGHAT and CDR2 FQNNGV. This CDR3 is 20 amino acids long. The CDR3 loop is CASSLETLAGGPPSYNEQFF. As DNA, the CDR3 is TGTGCCAGCAGCCTAGAAACACTAGCGGGGGGACCCCCCTCCTACAATGAGCAGTTCTTC.

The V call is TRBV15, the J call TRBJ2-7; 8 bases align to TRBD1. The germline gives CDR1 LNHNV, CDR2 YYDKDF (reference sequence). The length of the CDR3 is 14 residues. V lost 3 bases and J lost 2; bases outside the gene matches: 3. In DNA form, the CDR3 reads TGTGCCACCAGCAGGGGGACAGGACCCTACGAGCAGTACTTC. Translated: CATSRGTGPYEQYF.

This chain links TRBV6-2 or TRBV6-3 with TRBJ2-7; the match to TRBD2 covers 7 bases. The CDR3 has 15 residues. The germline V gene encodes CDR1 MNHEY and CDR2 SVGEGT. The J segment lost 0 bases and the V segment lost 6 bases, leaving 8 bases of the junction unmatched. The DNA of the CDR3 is TGTGCCAGCAGCTCACTAGCGCAGAGCTCCTACGAGCAGTACTTC. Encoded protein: CASSSLAQSSYEQYF.

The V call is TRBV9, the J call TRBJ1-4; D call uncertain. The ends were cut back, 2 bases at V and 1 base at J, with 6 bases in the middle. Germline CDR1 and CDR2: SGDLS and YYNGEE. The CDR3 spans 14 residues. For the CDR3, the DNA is TGTGCCAGCAGCGTTGGCGGAACTAATGAAAAACTGTTTTTT. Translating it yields CASSVGGTNEKLFF.

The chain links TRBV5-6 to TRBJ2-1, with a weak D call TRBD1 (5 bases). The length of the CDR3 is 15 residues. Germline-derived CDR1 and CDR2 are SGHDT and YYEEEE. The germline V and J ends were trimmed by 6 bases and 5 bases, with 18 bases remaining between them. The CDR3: CASTILIPTDNEQFF. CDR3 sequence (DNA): TGTGCCAGCACCATTCTTATACCGACAGACAATGAGCAGTTCTTC.

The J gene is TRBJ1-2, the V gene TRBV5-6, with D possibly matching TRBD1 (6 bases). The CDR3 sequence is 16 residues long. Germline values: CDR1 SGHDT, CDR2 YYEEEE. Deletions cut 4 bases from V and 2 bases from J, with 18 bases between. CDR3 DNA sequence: TGTGCCAGCAGCCACAAAACGCAGGGGAAGAACTATGGCTACACCTTC. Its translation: CASSHKTQGKNYGYTF.

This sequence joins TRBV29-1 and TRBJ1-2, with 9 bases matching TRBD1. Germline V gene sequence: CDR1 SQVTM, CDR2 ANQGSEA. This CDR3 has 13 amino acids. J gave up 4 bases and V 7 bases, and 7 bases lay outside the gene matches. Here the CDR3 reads CSATGTGLYGYTF. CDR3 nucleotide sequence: TGCAGCGCTACCGGGACAGGGCTCTATGGCTACACCTTC.

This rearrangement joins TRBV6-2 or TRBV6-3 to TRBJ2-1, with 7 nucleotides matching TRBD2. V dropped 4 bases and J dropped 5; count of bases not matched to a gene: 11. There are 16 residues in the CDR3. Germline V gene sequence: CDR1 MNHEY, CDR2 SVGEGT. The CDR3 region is CASSSPGGGSHNEQFF. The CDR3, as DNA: TGTGCCAGCAGTTCCCCCGGCGGCGGGAGTCACAATGAGCAGTTCTTC.

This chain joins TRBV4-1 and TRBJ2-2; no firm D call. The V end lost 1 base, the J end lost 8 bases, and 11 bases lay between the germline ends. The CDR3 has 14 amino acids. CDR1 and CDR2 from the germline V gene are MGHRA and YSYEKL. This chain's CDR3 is CASSQAERRGELFF. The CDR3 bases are TGCGCCAGCAGCCAAGCCGAGCGCCGGGGGGAGCTGTTTTTT.

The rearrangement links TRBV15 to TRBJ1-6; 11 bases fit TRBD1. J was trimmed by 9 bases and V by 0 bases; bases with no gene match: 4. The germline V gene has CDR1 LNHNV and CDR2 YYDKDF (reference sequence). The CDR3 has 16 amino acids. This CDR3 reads CATSRDRGQGASPLHF. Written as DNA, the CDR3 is TGTGCCACCAGCAGAGATCGCGGACAGGGGGCTTCACCCCTCCACTTT.

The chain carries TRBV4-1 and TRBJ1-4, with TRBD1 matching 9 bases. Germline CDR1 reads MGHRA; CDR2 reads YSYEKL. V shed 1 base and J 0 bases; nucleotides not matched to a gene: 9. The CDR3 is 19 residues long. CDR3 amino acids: CASSQGDRARVATNEKLFF. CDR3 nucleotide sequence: TGCGCCAGCAGCCAAGGGGACAGGGCGAGAGTTGCAACTAATGAAAAACTGTTTTTT.

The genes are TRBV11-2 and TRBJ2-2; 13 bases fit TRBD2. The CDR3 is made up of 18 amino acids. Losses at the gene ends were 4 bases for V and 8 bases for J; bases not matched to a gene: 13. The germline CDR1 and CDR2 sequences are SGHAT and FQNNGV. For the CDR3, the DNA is TGTGCCAGCAGCTCATCCAAACACGGACTAGCGGGGGCAGGGGAGCTGTTTTTT. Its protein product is CASSSSKHGLAGAGELFF.

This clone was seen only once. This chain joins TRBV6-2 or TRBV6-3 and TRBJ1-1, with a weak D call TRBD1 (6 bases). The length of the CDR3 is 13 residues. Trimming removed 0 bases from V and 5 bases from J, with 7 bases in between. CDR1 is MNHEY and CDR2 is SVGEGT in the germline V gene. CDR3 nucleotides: TGTGCCAGCAGTTACTCCAGGGGAACTGAAGCTTTCTTT. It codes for CASSYSRGTEAFF.

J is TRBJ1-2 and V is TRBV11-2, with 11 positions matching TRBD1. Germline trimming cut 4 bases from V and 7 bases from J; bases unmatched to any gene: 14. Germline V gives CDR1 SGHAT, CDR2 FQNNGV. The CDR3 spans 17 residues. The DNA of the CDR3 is TGTGCCAGCAGCTCTTCCCGAAGGGACAGGGGGTTGTCTGGCTACACCTTC. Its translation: CASSSSRRDRGLSGYTF.

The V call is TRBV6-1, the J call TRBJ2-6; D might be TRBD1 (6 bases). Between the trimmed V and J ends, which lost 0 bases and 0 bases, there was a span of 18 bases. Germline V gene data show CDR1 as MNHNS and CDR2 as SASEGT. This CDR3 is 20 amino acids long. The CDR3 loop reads CASSEARQATRSSGANVLTF. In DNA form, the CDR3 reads TGTGCCAGCAGTGAAGCCAGACAGGCGACGAGAAGCTCTGGGGCCAACGTCCTGACTTTC.

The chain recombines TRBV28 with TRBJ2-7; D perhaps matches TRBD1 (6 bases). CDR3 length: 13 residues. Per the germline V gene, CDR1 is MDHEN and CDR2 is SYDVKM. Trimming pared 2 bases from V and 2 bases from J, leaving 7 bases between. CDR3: CASSLTGTYEQYF. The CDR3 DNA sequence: TGTGCCAGCAGTTTAACAGGGACCTACGAGCAGTACTTC.

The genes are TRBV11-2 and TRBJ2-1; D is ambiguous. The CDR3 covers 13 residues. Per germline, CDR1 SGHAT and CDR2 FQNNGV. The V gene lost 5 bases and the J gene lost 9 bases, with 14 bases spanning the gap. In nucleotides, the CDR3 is TGTGCCAGCAGCCAACTACTTACGGGTGAGCAGTTCTTC. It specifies CASSQLLTGEQFF.

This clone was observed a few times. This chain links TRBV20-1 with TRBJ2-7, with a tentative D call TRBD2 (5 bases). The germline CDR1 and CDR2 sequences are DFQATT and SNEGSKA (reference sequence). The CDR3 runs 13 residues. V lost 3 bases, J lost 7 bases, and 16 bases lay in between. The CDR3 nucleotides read TGCAGTGCTAGTCGGGGTAGTACGTTGGAGCAGTACTTC. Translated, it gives CSASRGSTLEQYF.